The 9 T cell receptor beta chains given below trace back to one sample, sequenced in a study of neoadjuvant anti-PD-1 for oral cavity cancer. The method was immunoSEQ multiplex PCR; TCRdb's version includes in-frame clones alone and lacks a portion of them. The table includes over 80,000 clones, about 80% detected once. Source: PBMCs, taken before nivolumab (anti-PD-1) treatment. Receptor source: a person aged 35-80 years with oral cavity squamous cell carcinoma.

This clone was found once. The CDR3 bases are TGTGCCAGCAGTGATAGAGGGGTAGGGACAGATACGCAGTATTTT. Translating gives CASSDRGVGTDTQYF. V is TRBV2 and J is TRBJ2-3, with D perhaps TRBD1 or TRBD2 (5 bases each). The CDR3 totals 15 residues. Germline assignment: CDR1 SNHLY and CDR2 FYNNEI. V lost 3 bases to trimming and J lost 3 bases, with 13 bases between them.

This clone appeared a single time. The V call is TRBV28, the J call TRBJ1-5, with a tentative D call TRBD1 (6 bases). Trimming took off 5 bases at V and 5 bases at J, with 13 bases between the two ends. The CDR3 runs 14 residues. Per the germline V gene, CDR1 is MDHEN and CDR2 is SYDVKM. The CDR3 loop reads CASSPQGTYQPQHF. CDR3 in DNA: TGTGCCAGCAGTCCCCAGGGGACCTATCAGCCCCAGCATTTT.

The chain has TRBV29-1 and TRBJ2-3, with D possibly TRBD2 on 5 matching bases. Germline-derived CDR1 and CDR2 are SQVTM and ANQGSEA. Trimming left V 8 bases short and J 2 bases short, with 11 bases between. The CDR3 loop spans 12 amino acids. The CDR3 loop is CSSSGPTDTQYF. The CDR3 DNA is TGCAGCTCCAGCGGTCCCACAGATACGCAGTATTTT.

The genes are TRBV27 and TRBJ2-5; TRBD1 matches 9 bases. This CDR3 is 16 amino acids long. Germline trimming cut 5 bases from V and 1 base from J; bases unmatched to any gene: 8. Germline CDR1 reads MNHEY; CDR2 reads SMNVEV (reference sequence). As DNA, the CDR3 is TGTGCCAGCAGTATAGGGACAGGGTCTGCCCAAGAGACCCAGTACTTC. It is translated as CASSIGTGSAQETQYF.

The chain employs TRBV5-8 and TRBJ1-5, with D perhaps TRBD1 (5 bases). Germline V gene sequence: CDR1 SGHTS, CDR2 YDEGEE. V lost 5 bases, J lost 2 bases, and 14 bases lay in between. The CDR3 loop spans 15 amino acids. The CDR3 region has the DNA TGTGCCAGCAGTTCATTCTTCAGGGGCAATCAGCCCCAGCATTTT. This translates into CASSSFFRGNQPQHF.

The chain uses TRBV7-9 and TRBJ1-1, with D perhaps TRBD1 (6 bases). Trimming cost V 7 bases and J 5 bases, with 17 bases left between them. Germline CDR1 and CDR2: SEHNR and FQNEAQ (reference sequence). The CDR3 runs 14 residues. The DNA of the CDR3 is TGTGCCAGCACCCTTGAGGGGGGCCTAACTGAAGCTTTCTTT. Protein: CASTLEGGLTEAFF.

This clone was detected only a few times. The J gene is TRBJ2-4, the V gene TRBV7-9, with 7 positions matching TRBD2. CDR1 is SEHNR, CDR2 FQNEAQ, per germline (reference sequence). CDR3 length: 15 residues. With V trimmed by 4 bases and J by 3 bases, 6 bases remained unmatched. The CDR3 protein is CASSWEGLGKNIQYF. The DNA of the CDR3 is TGTGCCAGCAGCTGGGAGGGGTTGGGCAAAAACATTCAGTACTTC.

The rearrangement links TRBV7-3 to TRBJ2-1; TRBD2 agrees at 14 bases. J lost 15 bases, V lost 4 bases, and 8 bases had no gene match. Germline V CDR1 and CDR2: SGHTA, FQGTGA. The CDR3 is 14 amino acids. Written as DNA, the CDR3 is TGTGCCAGCAGCTCCGGGACTAGCGGGGGCCCACGGTTCTTC. Translating it yields CASSSGTSGGPRFF. Variable domain in full (rest from reference TRBV7-3 and TRBJ2-1): GAGVSQTPSNKVTEKGKYVELRCDPISGHTALYWYRQSLGQGPEFLIYFQGTGAADDSGLPNDRFFAVRPEGSVSTLKIQRTERGDSAVYLCASSSGTSGGPRFFGPGTRLTVL.

The J gene is TRBJ1-4, the V gene TRBV28; possible D gene TRBD1, 6 bases. Germline loops: CDR1 MDHEN, CDR2 SYDVKM. With 6 bases removed from V and 8 bases from J, the gap between germline ends came to 13 bases. The CDR3 spans 13 residues. CDR3 in DNA: TGTGCCAGCAGCCCAGGACAGCGAGAAAAACTGTTTTTT. Translated, it gives CASSPGQREKLFF.